Described below is a single T cell receptor beta chain sequence and its context. The data are from a study of blood T cell repertoires in COVID-19. Overall study context: The United States, Italy and Spain were the sources of the acute and convalescent COVID-19 samples. Sources were T cells, B-cell-depleted T cells, or PBMCs; the material itself was cDNA or gDNA.

Original processing methods: The authors estimated nucleated cell counts from reference gene primer amplification. TCRdb's table, derived via immunoSEQ multiplex PCR, lists solely in-frame clones and lacks some. V and J calls and clone size are given by that table; D and trimming were obtained from the DNA. The sample includes 95,000 to 150,000 clones, roughly 92% of them seen just once. The sequence was obtained from a man in his fifties with COVID-19, enrolled during active disease. Sequencing was performed on peripheral blood.

The CDR3 DNA reads as TGCGCCAGCAGCCAAGGACCGGGACAGGGGGCTTACGAGCAGTACTTC. It yields the protein CASSQGPGQGAYEQYF. This chain links TRBV4-3 with TRBJ2-7; 12 bases fit TRBD1. CDR3 length: 16 amino acids. CDR1 is LGHNA and CDR2 is YSLEER in the germline V gene. V lost 1 base, J lost 4 bases, and 5 bases stayed unmatched.